Following are 11 T cell receptor beta chains from one sample sequenced in a study of cytomegalovirus exposure and HLA in healthy donors. With 60 Vbeta and 13 Jbeta primers, the PCR was carried out. Here immunoSEQ multiplex PCR was the method, and the copy in TCRdb shows in-frame clones only, minus some. Of more than 150,000 clones in the sample, roughly 80% were seen once. Source material: PBMCs. The receptors were gathered from a man over 45 in good health and CMV-seropositive.

This rearrangement joins TRBV7-8 to TRBJ1-1; D gene ambiguous. The CDR3 runs 14 residues. Germline V gene lookup returns CDR1 SGHVS and CDR2 FQNEAQ. Trimming shortened V by 3 bases and J by 1 base, and 9 bases separated the two germline ends. CDR3 sequence (DNA): TGTGCCAGCAGCTTTGGGCTCTCGAACACTGAAGCTTTCTTT. Translated: CASSFGLSNTEAFF.

The V gene is TRBV15, the J gene TRBJ1-4; 11 bases line up with TRBD1. Per the germline V gene, CDR1 is LNHNV and CDR2 is YYDKDF (reference sequence). Trimming took 2 bases from V and 3 from J; bases not matched to a gene: 5. This CDR3 has 17 residues. In DNA, the CDR3 is TGTGCCACCAGCAGAAAGGACAGGGGGCGGGCTAATGAAAAACTGTTTTTT. It is translated as CATSRKDRGRANEKLFF.

In this sample, this clone turned up once. The chain joins TRBV7-3 to TRBJ2-5, with unresolved D. V dropped 5 bases and J dropped 5 bases, with 12 bases sitting between them. Germline loops: CDR1 SGHTA, CDR2 FQGTGA. The CDR3 is made up of 13 amino acids. The CDR3 sequence is CASSAITGETQYF. CDR3 DNA sequence: TGTGCCAGCAGCGCGATCACCGGGGAGACCCAGTACTTC.

Remarks on this clone: The same CDR3 arises from other DNA sequences in this sample as well. The chain is built from TRBV6-5 and TRBJ1-2; D possibly corresponds to TRBD1 (5 bases). Germline V lookup: CDR1 MNHEY, CDR2 SVGAGI. Trimming removed 8 bases at V and 4 bases at J, with 11 bases between. The CDR3 runs 12 residues. DNA of the CDR3: TGTGCCAGCCGCGACAGCCTCTATGGCTACACCTTC. It is translated as CASRDSLYGYTF.

The CDR3 loop is CASSQAPTIAGLSYEQYF. The CDR3 DNA reads as TGCGCCAGCAGTCAAGCCCCTACGATAGCGGGACTATCCTACGAGCAGTACTTC. The chain combines TRBV23-1 with TRBJ2-7, with 8 bases fitting TRBD2. TRBV23-1 is classed as an ORF, of uncertain function. Trimming took 2 bases from V and 1 from J; bases not matched to a gene: 13. The CDR3 is 18 residues long.

The chain joins TRBV19 to TRBJ1-5, with unresolved D. The germline V gene has CDR1 LNHDA and CDR2 SQIVND (reference sequence). This CDR3 has 16 residues. The V gene lost 2 bases and the J gene lost 4 bases, with 15 bases spanning the gap. The CDR3 coding sequence is TGTGCCAGTAGTATAATAGTTGTTGGCGGTAATCAGCCCCAGCATTTT. This gives the protein CASSIIVVGGNQPQHF.

This chain uses TRBV2 with TRBJ1-2; no firm D call. Trimming left V 2 bases short and J 2 bases short, with 9 bases between. This CDR3 is 14 amino acids long. In germline, CDR1 is SNHLY, CDR2 FYNNEI. The CDR3 region is CASSESRNNYGYTF. CDR3 nucleotides: TGTGCCAGCAGTGAATCTAGGAACAACTATGGCTACACCTTC.

The rearrangement joins TRBV18 to TRBJ2-1; TRBD2 agrees at 12 bases. Per the germline V gene, CDR1 is KGHSH and CDR2 is LQKENI. Germline trimming cut 0 bases from V and 7 bases from J; bases unmatched to any gene: 4. The CDR3 spans 16 residues. The CDR3 bases are TGTGCCAGCTCACCACCGAGACTAGCGGGAGTGAATGAGCAGTTCTTC. Translating it yields CASSPPRLAGVNEQFF.

This chain joins TRBV5-4 and TRBJ2-7; 11 positions match TRBD1. CDR3 size: 13 residues. Germline trimming cut 5 bases from V and 2 bases from J; bases unmatched to any gene: 0. The germline gives CDR1 SGHNT, CDR2 YYREEE (reference sequence). CDR3 bases: TGTGCCAGCAGGGGACAGGGGGCCTACGAGCAGTACTTC. Encoded protein: CASRGQGAYEQYF.

V gene TRBV7-6 combines with J gene TRBJ1-4, with 7 positions matching TRBD1. Germline V gene data show CDR1 as SGHVS and CDR2 as FNYEAQ. J lost 8 bases, V lost 5 bases, and 5 bases had no gene match. This CDR3 spans 13 amino acids. The CDR3 nucleotides read TGTGCCAGCAGCCAGGGGGTGGAGGAAAAACTGTTTTTT. Its translation is CASSQGVEEKLFF. Supplemented by reference TRBV7-6 and TRBJ1-4, the full variable domain reads GAGVSQSPRYKVTKRGQDVALRCDPISGHVSLYWYRQALGQGPEFLTYFNYEAQQDKSGLPNDRFSAERPEGSISTLTIQRTEQRDSAMYRCASSQGVEEKLFFGSGTQLSVL.

The table lists this clone with a count of one. This sequence joins TRBV7-2 and TRBJ2-2; possible D gene TRBD2, 6 bases. In germline, CDR1 is SGHTA, CDR2 FQGNSA. Trimming took 8 bases from V and 7 from J, leaving 11 bases between them. The CDR3 is 12 amino acids. The CDR3 loop reads CASDGSNGELFF. The DNA of the CDR3 is TGTGCCAGCGACGGGAGTAACGGGGAGCTGTTTTTT.